The 26 T cell receptor beta chains given below trace back to one sample, sequenced in a study of naive and memory T cell subsets. General observations from the study: Naive repertoires, especially CD8, held a few larger clonotypes, possibly memory cells re-expressing CD45RA.

These receptors' antigens are unknown. Two oligonucleotides, mixed equimolar, formed the beta constant-region primer covering TRBC1 and TRBC2. The ligated cDNA underwent four PCR rounds using SP2 and nested alpha and beta constant-region primers. TCRdb analysed the UMI-ligation and nested PCR reads with MiXCR anew, one entry per CDR3 protein. The sample contains 130,000 to 150,000 distinct CDR3 sequences, approximately 22% of which appear only once. Material for sequencing was naive CD4+ T cells from blood. The receptors derive from a human donor in good health.

This clonotype was found a few times. V and J are TRBV29-1 and TRBJ2-1; possible D gene TRBD1, 6 bases. This CDR3 contains 15 residues. Trimming took off 6 bases at V and 0 bases at J, with 15 bases between the two ends. Germline V lookup: CDR1 SQVTM, CDR2 ANQGSEA. CDR3 sequence (DNA): TGCAGCGTAACTCTGGGGGCTAGCTCCTACAATGAGCAGTTCTTC. It translates to CSVTLGASSYNEQFF.

This chain links TRBV6-5 with TRBJ1-5, with 9 bases fitting TRBD1. The CDR3 sequence is 15 residues long. Germline V gene data show CDR1 as MNHEY and CDR2 as SVGAGI. V lost 6 bases and J lost 5; bases outside the gene matches: 8. The CDR3 protein is CASRASGTGHQPQHF. The DNA of the CDR3 is TGTGCCAGCAGGGCCAGCGGGACAGGGCATCAGCCCCAGCATTTT.

For the CDR3, the DNA is TGTGCCAGCAGTTTGTCCTATGAGCAGTTCTTC. Protein sequence: CASSLSYEQFF. The chain carries TRBV12-3 or TRBV12-4 and TRBJ2-1; D gene unclear. The CDR3 totals 11 residues. Trimming removed 3 bases from V and 8 bases from J, with 5 bases in between.

This clonotype was detected a few times. This chain links TRBV12-3 or TRBV12-4 with TRBJ1-5; no clear D. This CDR3 spans 15 amino acids. The ends were cut back, 2 bases at V and 0 bases at J, with 8 bases in the middle. The CDR3 spells CASSLRGDSNQPQHF. The CDR3 nucleotides are TGTGCCAGCAGTTTAAGAGGTGATAGCAATCAGCCCCAGCATTTT.

The chain joins TRBV19 to TRBJ1-1, with TRBD1 as a possible D gene (5 bases). The V gene lost 6 bases and the J gene lost 1 base, with 9 bases spanning the gap. This CDR3 spans 13 amino acids. The germline V gene has CDR1 LNHDA and CDR2 SQIVND (reference sequence). This CDR3 reads CASREGANTEAFF. The CDR3 DNA reads as TGTGCCAGTAGAGAAGGGGCGAACACTGAAGCTTTCTTT.

The sample holds a few counts of this clonotype. V and J are TRBV28 and TRBJ1-1; D gene ambiguous. Trimming removed 8 bases at V and 0 bases at J, with 10 bases between. The CDR3 loop spans 13 amino acids. Germline lookup yields CDR1 MDHEN and CDR2 SYDVKM. CDR3 DNA sequence: TGTGCCAGCTCTCTACCCATGAACACTGAAGCTTTCTTT. Its translation is CASSLPMNTEAFF.

J is TRBJ1-4 and V is TRBV5-3; the D gene is possibly TRBD1 (5 bases). TRBV5-3 is classed as an ORF, of uncertain function. Trimming cost V 0 bases and J 5 bases, with 17 bases left between them. This CDR3 region has 17 residues. This CDR3 is CARSLVFAGGKNEKLFF. CDR3 nucleotides: TGTGCCAGAAGCTTGGTATTCGCCGGGGGGAAGAATGAAAAACTGTTTTTT.

V gene TRBV20-1 combines with J gene TRBJ2-7, with 10 bases aligning to TRBD2. The CDR3 totals 15 residues. Germline values: CDR1 DFQATT, CDR2 SNEGSKA (reference sequence). V was pared by 3 bases and J by 6 bases, with 11 bases of the junction left unmatched. Written as DNA, the CDR3 is TGCAGTGCTAGTATCAGCCTAGCGGGAGCTCTCGAGCAGTACTTC. Translation gives CSASISLAGALEQYF.

The chain combines TRBV20-1 with TRBJ2-6; 9 nucleotides match TRBD1. Germline-derived CDR1 and CDR2 are DFQATT and SNEGSKA (reference sequence). The CDR3 loop spans 15 amino acids. Trimming at V came to 5 bases and at J to 1 base, leaving 3 bases not matched to a gene. In nucleotides, the CDR3 is TGCAGTGCTTACAGGGGGCCATCTGGGGCCAACGTCCTGACTTTC. Translated: CSAYRGPSGANVLTF.

Here the CDR3 reads CASSRRASGAPLHF. The CDR3, as DNA: TGTGCCAGCAGCCGACGGGCCTCCGGGGCACCCCTCCACTTT. The V gene is TRBV3-1, the J gene TRBJ1-6; D is ambiguous. Trimming stripped 4 bases from V and 11 bases from J, with 15 bases between. Germline loops: CDR1 LGHDT, CDR2 YNNKEL (reference sequence). This CDR3 is built from 14 residues. Full variable domain (missing parts from reference TRBV3-1 and TRBJ1-6): DTAVSQTPKYLVTQMGNDKSIKCEQNLGHDTMYWYKQDSKKFLKIMFSYNNKELIINETVPNRFSPKSPDKAHLNLHINSLELGDSAVYFCASSRRASGAPLHFGNGTRLTVT.

CDR3 region: CASSFIGGLAVSYEQFF. The CDR3 DNA reads as TGTGCCAGCAGTTTCATAGGTGGACTAGCGGTTTCGTATGAGCAGTTCTTC. The chain recombines TRBV28 with TRBJ2-1, with 10 bases matching TRBD2. The junction had 13 bases not matched to a gene; V was cut back by 3 bases and J by 8 bases. This CDR3 is built from 17 residues. The germline V gene encodes CDR1 MDHEN and CDR2 SYDVKM.

Only a few counts were recorded for this clonotype. J is TRBJ2-3 and V is TRBV20-1, with TRBD2 identical over 7 bases. The CDR3 sequence is 14 residues long. Germline V gives CDR1 DFQATT, CDR2 SNEGSKA (reference sequence). The V gene end was trimmed by 2 bases and the J gene end by 5 bases; junction bases not matched to a gene: 7. DNA for the CDR3: TGCAGTGCTAGATCGGCGGGAGCTATAGATACGCAGTATTTT. Translating gives CSARSAGAIDTQYF.

The gene calls are TRBV18 and TRBJ1-1; TRBD1 matches at 7 bases. Trimming took 5 bases from V and 6 from J; bases not matched to a gene: 12. The CDR3 runs 15 residues. Germline loops: CDR1 KGHSH, CDR2 LQKENI. In nucleotides, the CDR3 is TGTGCCAGCTCAACATTAGGAGGGGGCGTTTCTGAAGCTTTCTTT. It encodes CASSTLGGGVSEAFF.

The chain combines TRBV24-1 with TRBJ2-1; a possible D gene is TRBD1 (6 bases). V gave up 0 bases and J gave up 6 bases, with 20 bases separating them. Germline-derived CDR1 and CDR2 are KGHDR and SFDVKD. The CDR3 is 18 amino acids. The CDR3 reads CATSDLGTPAGVRNEQFF. The CDR3 nucleotides are TGTGCCACCAGTGATTTGGGCACCCCCGCAGGGGTTCGCAATGAGCAGTTCTTC.

This clonotype was observed a few times. J is TRBJ1-4 and V is TRBV6-5, with TRBD1 matching over 10 bases. CDR3 size: 13 residues. Germline V gene data show CDR1 as MNHEY and CDR2 as SVGAGI. V trimming: 2 bases; J trimming: 11 bases; junction bases outside the gene matches: 2. In DNA, the CDR3 is TGTGCCAGCAGTTACGCGGACAGGGGGAAACTGTTTTTT. This gives the protein CASSYADRGKLFF.

The rearrangement joins TRBV14 to TRBJ2-1, with D possibly matching TRBD2 (5 bases). This CDR3 has 16 amino acids. Looked up from germline, CDR1 is SGHDN and CDR2 is FVKESK. V was trimmed by 6 bases and J by 4 bases, leaving 19 bases between them. This chain's CDR3 is CASSRTRLPFYNEQFF. The CDR3 DNA sequence: TGTGCCAGCAGTCGGACTCGCCTCCCCTTTTACAATGAGCAGTTCTTC. Supplemented by reference TRBV14 and TRBJ2-1, the full variable domain reads EAGVTQFPSHSVIEKGQTVTLRCDPISGHDNLYWYRRVMGKEIKFLLHFVKESKQDESGMPNNRFLAERTGGTYSTLKVQPAELEDSGVYFCASSRTRLPFYNEQFFGPGTRLTVL.

This clonotype has at least ten counts. The rearrangement links TRBV20-1 to TRBJ2-7; 9 nucleotides line up with TRBD1. Germline V gene data show CDR1 as DFQATT and CDR2 as SNEGSKA (reference sequence). CDR3 length equals 15 residues. Trimming removed 7 bases from V and 5 bases from J; junction bases left unmatched: 15. The CDR3: CSVLVPPGQGDEQYF. In DNA form, the CDR3 reads TGCAGTGTTCTAGTACCACCGGGACAGGGAGACGAGCAGTACTTC.

In this sample, this clonotype turned up a few times. This chain joins TRBV29-1 and TRBJ2-7; unclear D gene. The CDR3 loop spans 12 amino acids. V dropped 4 bases and J dropped 2 bases, with 9 bases sitting between them. Germline V gives CDR1 SQVTM, CDR2 ANQGSEA. CDR3 coding DNA: TGCAGCGTTGTTCCCGGTACCTACGAGCAGTACTTC. Amino acid sequence: CSVVPGTYEQYF.

The rearrangement uses TRBV5-1 and TRBJ2-7, with D perhaps matching TRBD1 or TRBD2 (5 bases each). This CDR3 is 17 amino acids long. CDR1 is SGHRS and CDR2 is YFSETQ in the germline V gene. Trimming removed 0 bases from V and 1 base from J, with 17 bases in between. The CDR3 DNA sequence: TGCGCCAGCAGCTTGGGGATTGGGACCGGGCGGTCCTACGAGCAGTACTTC. Protein sequence: CASSLGIGTGRSYEQYF.

The rearrangement uses TRBV28 and TRBJ2-5; D is ambiguous. The germline CDR1 and CDR2 sequences are MDHEN and SYDVKM. V lost 2 bases, J lost 3 bases, and 7 bases lay in between. The CDR3 sequence is 13 residues long. CDR3 sequence reads: CASSLGVEETQYF. The CDR3 DNA reads TGTGCCAGCAGTTTAGGGGTGGAAGAGACCCAGTACTTC.

This clonotype was seen more than once but under ten times. The genes are TRBV12-3 or TRBV12-4 and TRBJ2-4, with D tentatively TRBD2 (6 bases). The CDR3 totals 16 residues. V lost 6 bases and J lost 0, with 15 bases in between. CDR3 amino acids: CASSPSSGEAKNIQYF. The CDR3 nucleotides read TGTGCCAGCAGCCCCTCGTCGGGGGAAGCCAAAAACATTCAGTACTTC.

J is TRBJ1-2 and V is TRBV6-2 or TRBV6-3; D unresolved. V shed 0 bases and J shed 1 base, with 15 bases lying between them. The CDR3 is 17 residues long. Germline V gene data show CDR1 as MNHEY and CDR2 as SVGEGT. In DNA, the CDR3 is TGTGCCAGCAGTTACTCGACGCCGGTCCGGAATAACTATGGCTACACCTTC. Its protein is CASSYSTPVRNNYGYTF.

This clonotype was observed a few times. V is TRBV28 and J is TRBJ1-6, with D perhaps TRBD1 (5 bases). Trimming took off 6 bases at V and 7 bases at J, with 19 bases between the two ends. This CDR3 comprises 16 residues. CDR1 MDHEN and CDR2 SYDVKM come from the germline V gene. The CDR3 sequence: CASSPRQLPRNSPLHF. As DNA, the CDR3 is TGTGCCAGCAGCCCACGACAGTTACCAAGAAATTCACCCCTCCACTTT.

This clonotype came up a few times. CDR3 sequence reads: CASSGGAGSGANVLTF. The CDR3 nucleotides are TGTGCCAGCAGCGGAGGAGCAGGATCTGGGGCCAACGTCCTGACTTTC. The chain combines TRBV9 with TRBJ2-6; D unclear. The germline gives CDR1 SGDLS, CDR2 YYNGEE. The CDR3 has 16 amino acids. Trimming shortened V by 3 bases and J by 1 base, and 11 bases separated the two germline ends. The full variable domain, rest sourced from reference TRBV9 and TRBJ2-6, is DSGVTQTPKHLITATGQRVTLRCSPRSGDLSVYWYQQSLDQGLQFLIQYYNGEERAKGNILERFSAQQFPDLHSELNLSSLELGDSALYFCASSGGAGSGANVLTFGAGSRLTVL.

V gene TRBV10-3 combines with J gene TRBJ2-7; D gene uncertain. This CDR3 spans 13 amino acids. V was shortened by 3 bases and J by 1 base, with 7 bases between the two germline ends. Germline V gene lookup returns CDR1 ENHRY and CDR2 SYGVKD. CDR3 nucleotide sequence: TGTGCCATCAGTGACCAGTCTTCCTACGAGCAGTACTTC. This sequence encodes CAISDQSSYEQYF.

The sample holds a few counts of this clonotype. The genes are TRBV10-3 and TRBJ2-7; maybe TRBD2 (5 bases). Germline-derived CDR1 and CDR2 are ENHRY and SYGVKD. The CDR3 loop spans 13 amino acids. Trimming removed 6 bases at V and 9 bases at J, with 18 bases between. CDR3: CAISSGVNTLQYF. Here the CDR3 DNA reads TGTGCCATCAGCTCCGGGGTGAACACTTTGCAGTACTTC.